Listed below are T cell receptor beta chains from one sample, sequenced in a study of T cell responses to AZD1222 COVID-19 vaccine. The table came from immunoSEQ multiplex PCR; TCRdb's copy has only in-frame clones and leaves some out. The sample contains 160,000 or so clones, more than 80% of which appear only once. The specimen was peripheral blood, collected on day 0 of AZD1222 vaccination. The receptors shown here come from an adult in good health. Both conserved end residues are part of each CDR3. The D gene is left open where the match is weak. Only some rows state a clone size, as once, few, many or a class for expanded clones.

j_gene: TRBJ2-1
abundance: NA
d_gene: NA
v_gene: TRBV5-1
CDR3nt: TGCGCCAGCAGCTTGGTCTCTAGCAGCTTCGATGAGCAGTTCTTC
CDR3aa: CASSLVSSSFDEQFF

j_gene: TRBJ2-3
abundance: NA
d_gene: NA
v_gene: TRBV2
CDR3nt: TGTGCCAGCAGCTATCGACTAGGAACTACAGATACGCAGTATTTT
CDR3aa: CASSYRLGTTDTQYF

j_gene: TRBJ1-1
abundance: NA
d_gene: NA
v_gene: TRBV4-2
CDR3nt: TGTGCCAGCAGCCAAGATTCCGACAGTGAAGCTTTCTTT
CDR3aa: CASSQDSDSEAFF

j_gene: TRBJ2-3
abundance: few
d_gene: NA
v_gene: TRBV3-1/TRBV3-2
CDR3nt: TGTGCCAGCAGCCAAGATCCACGGCCCACAGATACGCAGTATTTT
CDR3aa: CASSQDPRPTDTQYF

j_gene: TRBJ1-5
abundance: NA
d_gene: NA
v_gene: TRBV19
CDR3nt: TGTGCCAGTAGTACTGGGGACAATCAGCCCCAGCATTTT
CDR3aa: CASSTGDNQPQHF

j_gene: TRBJ2-7
abundance: NA
d_gene: NA
v_gene: TRBV15
CDR3nt: TGTGCCACCAGCAGAGATGGCAGGGAGATCTCCTACGAGCAGTACTTC
CDR3aa: CATSRDGREISYEQYF

j_gene: TRBJ1-5
abundance: NA
d_gene: TRBD1
v_gene: TRBV7-2
CDR3nt: TGTGCCAGCAGCTTCGAGGGGGCAGGGCAGCCCCAGCATTTT
CDR3aa: CASSFEGAGQPQHF

j_gene: TRBJ1-6
abundance: NA
d_gene: NA
v_gene: TRBV12-3/TRBV12-4
CDR3nt: TGTGCCAGCAATTCGATGGTAAATTCACCCCTCCACTTT
CDR3aa: CASNSMVNSPLHF

j_gene: TRBJ1-6
abundance: NA
d_gene: TRBD1
v_gene: TRBV7-9
CDR3nt: TGTGCCAGCAGCCTCTCCGGGACAGGGGGGTCACCCCTCCACTTT
CDR3aa: CASSLSGTGGSPLHF

j_gene: TRBJ1-5
abundance: NA
d_gene: NA
v_gene: TRBV6-5
CDR3nt: TGTGCCAGCAGTTACTTCCGAGGGAATCAGCCCCAGCATTTT
CDR3aa: CASSYFRGNQPQHF

j_gene: TRBJ1-2
abundance: NA
d_gene: NA
v_gene: TRBV14
CDR3nt: TGTGCCAGCAGCAACGCCGGGCTCCGAGTTGGCTATGGCTACACCTTC
CDR3aa: CASSNAGLRVGYGYTF

j_gene: TRBJ1-1
abundance: NA
d_gene: NA
v_gene: TRBV6-5
CDR3nt: TGTGCCAGCACCCCGGACGGGGACACTGAAGCTTTCTTT
CDR3aa: CASTPDGDTEAFF

j_gene: TRBJ1-2
abundance: NA
d_gene: TRBD1
v_gene: TRBV10-3
CDR3nt: TGTGCCATCACTGTGGGACAGGGCGGCTATGGCTACACCTTC
CDR3aa: CAITVGQGGYGYTF

j_gene: TRBJ2-1
abundance: NA
d_gene: NA
v_gene: TRBV2
CDR3nt: TGTGCCAGCAGTCCAGCGGAAAATGAGCAGTTCTTC
CDR3aa: CASSPAENEQFF

j_gene: TRBJ1-2
abundance: NA
d_gene: NA
v_gene: TRBV5-1
CDR3nt: TGCGCCAGCAGCTTGGAGGGGACGGATGGCTACACCTTC
CDR3aa: CASSLEGTDGYTF

j_gene: TRBJ2-7
abundance: NA
d_gene: NA
v_gene: TRBV12-3/TRBV12-4
CDR3nt: TGTGCCAGCAGTTACGGGTCCACCTACGAGCAGTACTTC
CDR3aa: CASSYGSTYEQYF

j_gene: TRBJ2-3
abundance: NA
d_gene: NA
v_gene: TRBV5-8
CDR3nt: TGTGCCAGCAGCTTGGCTCAGGACCGAAGCACAGATACGCAGTATTTT
CDR3aa: CASSLAQDRSTDTQYF

j_gene: TRBJ1-1
abundance: once
d_gene: TRBD1
v_gene: TRBV19
CDR3nt: TGTGCCAGTAGTCCCCAGGGGGGCACTGAAGCTTTCTTT
CDR3aa: CASSPQGGTEAFF

j_gene: TRBJ1-2
abundance: NA
d_gene: TRBD1
v_gene: TRBV11-1
CDR3nt: TGTGCCAGCAGCACTAGGACAGGGGGCGTTGGCTACACCTTC
CDR3aa: CASSTRTGGVGYTF

j_gene: TRBJ2-2
abundance: NA
d_gene: NA
v_gene: TRBV18
CDR3nt: TGTGCCAGCTCACCCGGAATCACCGGGGAGCTGTTTTTT
CDR3aa: CASSPGITGELFF

j_gene: TRBJ2-3
abundance: NA
d_gene: NA
v_gene: TRBV29-1
CDR3nt: TGCAGCACAACAGCATGGAGTCTCTCAGATACGCAGTATTTT
CDR3aa: CSTTAWSLSDTQYF

j_gene: TRBJ1-5
abundance: NA
d_gene: TRBD1
v_gene: TRBV19
CDR3nt: TGTGCCAGACAGGGGAATCAGCCCCAGCATTTT
CDR3aa: CARQGNQPQHF

j_gene: TRBJ2-7
abundance: NA
d_gene: NA
v_gene: TRBV6-1
CDR3nt: TGTGCCAGCAGTGAGCAGTCCTACGAGCAGTACTTC
CDR3aa: CASSEQSYEQYF

j_gene: TRBJ1-6
abundance: NA
d_gene: TRBD1
v_gene: TRBV5-1
CDR3nt: TGCGCCAGCAGCCCCGGACAGGGCAATTCACCCCTCCACTTT
CDR3aa: CASSPGQGNSPLHF

j_gene: TRBJ2-1
abundance: NA
d_gene: NA
v_gene: TRBV5-1
CDR3nt: TGCGCCAGCAGCTCGTACGGGGGCTGGGAGAATGAGCAGTTCTTC
CDR3aa: CASSSYGGWENEQFF

j_gene: TRBJ1-1
abundance: NA
d_gene: NA
v_gene: TRBV3-1/TRBV3-2
CDR3nt: TGTGCCAGCAGACCTTCCGGGACGGCGAGGAACACTGAAGCTTTCTTT
CDR3aa: CASRPSGTARNTEAFF

j_gene: TRBJ2-7
abundance: NA
d_gene: TRBD2
v_gene: TRBV30
CDR3nt: TGTGCCTGGAATACAGGCGGGGGATCCTACGAGCAGTACTTC
CDR3aa: CAWNTGGGSYEQYF

j_gene: TRBJ1-2
abundance: NA
d_gene: NA
v_gene: TRBV7-2
CDR3nt: TGTGCCAGCAGGGGGAAGGATGGCTACACCTTC
CDR3aa: CASRGKDGYTF

j_gene: TRBJ1-1
abundance: NA
d_gene: NA
v_gene: TRBV5-1
CDR3nt: TGCGCCAGCAGCTCGGGGTGGAACACTGAAGCTTTCTTT
CDR3aa: CASSSGWNTEAFF

j_gene: TRBJ2-3
abundance: NA
d_gene: TRBD2
v_gene: TRBV29-1
CDR3nt: TGCAGCGTTGAAGACCCGGCGGGAGGCACAGATACGCAGTATTTT
CDR3aa: CSVEDPAGGTDTQYF

j_gene: TRBJ2-1
abundance: few
d_gene: NA
v_gene: TRBV10-2
CDR3nt: TGCGCCAGCAGACAGGGCCAGCATGAGCAGTTCTTC
CDR3aa: CASRQGQHEQFF

j_gene: TRBJ2-3
abundance: NA
d_gene: TRBD2
v_gene: TRBV5-1
CDR3nt: TGCGCCAGCAGCTTGATCAGCGGGAGGTTCGGCACAGATACGCAGTATTTT
CDR3aa: CASSLISGRFGTDTQYF

j_gene: TRBJ1-1
abundance: NA
d_gene: NA
v_gene: TRBV12-3/TRBV12-4
CDR3nt: TGTGCCAGCAGTTTTGGGGGGAACACTGAAGCTTTCTTT
CDR3aa: CASSFGGNTEAFF

j_gene: TRBJ2-1
abundance: NA
d_gene: NA
v_gene: TRBV5-1
CDR3nt: TGCGCCAGCAGCTCTGCCCTTAGCGGAAACAATGAGCAGTTCTTC
CDR3aa: CASSSALSGNNEQFF

j_gene: TRBJ1-5
abundance: NA
d_gene: NA
v_gene: TRBV19
CDR3nt: TGTGCCAGTAGTTCACCTACTCGGGGGGAGTATCAGCCCCAGCATTTT
CDR3aa: CASSSPTRGEYQPQHF

j_gene: TRBJ2-5
abundance: NA
d_gene: TRBD2
v_gene: TRBV24-1
CDR3nt: TGTGCCACCAACGACGGGAGGGAAGAGACCCAGTACTTC
CDR3aa: CATNDGREETQYF

j_gene: TRBJ1-2
abundance: once
d_gene: NA
v_gene: TRBV30
CDR3nt: TGTGCCTGGAGTGTACTCAAGGCTAACTATGGCTACACCTTC
CDR3aa: CAWSVLKANYGYTF

j_gene: TRBJ1-1
abundance: once
d_gene: NA
v_gene: TRBV19
CDR3nt: TGTGCCAGTAGTATAGGTCCGGGCCAAAACACTGAAGCTTTCTTT
CDR3aa: CASSIGPGQNTEAFF

j_gene: TRBJ1-4
abundance: once
d_gene: TRBD1
v_gene: TRBV16
CDR3nt: TGTGCCAGCAGCCTTGGGACAGCTGAAAAACTGTTTTTT
CDR3aa: CASSLGTAEKLFF

j_gene: TRBJ1-5
abundance: NA
d_gene: NA
v_gene: TRBV6-5
CDR3nt: TGTGCCAGCGGGAGACGGGGAGAGGGCAATCAGCCCCAGCATTTT
CDR3aa: CASGRRGEGNQPQHF

j_gene: TRBJ2-5
abundance: NA
d_gene: NA
v_gene: TRBV14
CDR3nt: TGTGCCAGCAGCCCGAGGACAGGAGGGGGAGAGACCCAGTACTTC
CDR3aa: CASSPRTGGGETQYF

j_gene: TRBJ2-7
abundance: NA
d_gene: NA
v_gene: TRBV11-2
CDR3nt: TGTGCCAGTGGCGAGCAGTACTTC
CDR3aa: CASGEQYF

j_gene: TRBJ1-4
abundance: NA
d_gene: NA
v_gene: TRBV6-5
CDR3nt: TGTGTAGGGGGGGGGTCTGAAAAACTGTTTTTT
CDR3aa: CVGGGSEKLFF

j_gene: TRBJ2-7
abundance: once
d_gene: TRBD1
v_gene: TRBV18
CDR3nt: TGTGCCAGCTCACTACCAATCGGACAGGGGGAGTCCTACGAGCAGTACTTC
CDR3aa: CASSLPIGQGESYEQYF

j_gene: TRBJ2-1
abundance: NA
d_gene: NA
v_gene: TRBV5-1
CDR3nt: TGCGCCAGCAGCTTGCCCCGACCGGAGGGTCTCAATGAGCAGTTCTTC
CDR3aa: CASSLPRPEGLNEQFF

j_gene: TRBJ1-6
abundance: NA
d_gene: NA
v_gene: TRBV6-1
CDR3nt: TGTGCCAGCAGTGAAATGACTAATTCACCCCTCCACTTT
CDR3aa: CASSEMTNSPLHF

j_gene: TRBJ1-5
abundance: NA
d_gene: NA
v_gene: TRBV7-8
CDR3nt: TGTGCCAGCAGCTTAGACCGGGATCAGCCCCAGCATTTT
CDR3aa: CASSLDRDQPQHF

j_gene: TRBJ2-1
abundance: NA
d_gene: TRBD2
v_gene: TRBV7-9
CDR3nt: TGTGCCACCACCCTAGCGGTACAAGGTGAGCAGTTCTTC
CDR3aa: CATTLAVQGEQFF

j_gene: TRBJ1-1
abundance: NA
d_gene: NA
v_gene: TRBV2
CDR3nt: TGTGCCAGCAGAAAGGACACGAACACTGAAGCTTTCTTT
CDR3aa: CASRKDTNTEAFF

j_gene: TRBJ1-4
abundance: NA
d_gene: TRBD1
v_gene: TRBV2
CDR3nt: TGTGCCAGCAGTGATGGACAGGGAGGTATTGATGAAAAACTGTTTTTT
CDR3aa: CASSDGQGGIDEKLFF

j_gene: TRBJ1-3
abundance: NA
d_gene: NA
v_gene: TRBV5-1
CDR3nt: TGCGCCAGCAGCCCGATGGGGGCTGGAAACACCATATATTTT
CDR3aa: CASSPMGAGNTIYF

j_gene: TRBJ1-2
abundance: NA
d_gene: TRBD1
v_gene: TRBV5-5
CDR3nt: TGTGCCAGCAGCCCACCGGACAGGGAGGTAGGCTACACCTTC
CDR3aa: CASSPPDREVGYTF

j_gene: TRBJ1-3
abundance: NA
d_gene: NA
v_gene: TRBV5-1
CDR3nt: TGCGCCAGTCGGGAGTCCGGAAACACCATATATTTT
CDR3aa: CASRESGNTIYF

j_gene: TRBJ1-4
abundance: NA
d_gene: NA
v_gene: TRBV29-1
CDR3nt: TGCAGCGTTGGACGGACAGAGAATGAAAAACTGTTTTTT
CDR3aa: CSVGRTENEKLFF

j_gene: TRBJ1-5
abundance: NA
d_gene: NA
v_gene: TRBV6-5
CDR3nt: TGTGCCAGCAATCTCGAAAGGGACCAGCCCCAGCATTTT
CDR3aa: CASNLERDQPQHF

j_gene: TRBJ2-3
abundance: once
d_gene: TRBD1
v_gene: TRBV4-1
CDR3nt: TGCGCCAGCAGCCAGGGACAGCGCACAGATACGCAGTATTTT
CDR3aa: CASSQGQRTDTQYF

j_gene: TRBJ1-1
abundance: NA
d_gene: NA
v_gene: TRBV5-1
CDR3nt: TGCGCCAGCAGCTTCACAGGGTTGCCCACTGAAGCTTTCTTT
CDR3aa: CASSFTGLPTEAFF

j_gene: TRBJ1-6
abundance: NA
d_gene: NA
v_gene: TRBV2
CDR3nt: TGTGCCAGCAGTGATCGATCACCCCTCCACTTT
CDR3aa: CASSDRSPLHF